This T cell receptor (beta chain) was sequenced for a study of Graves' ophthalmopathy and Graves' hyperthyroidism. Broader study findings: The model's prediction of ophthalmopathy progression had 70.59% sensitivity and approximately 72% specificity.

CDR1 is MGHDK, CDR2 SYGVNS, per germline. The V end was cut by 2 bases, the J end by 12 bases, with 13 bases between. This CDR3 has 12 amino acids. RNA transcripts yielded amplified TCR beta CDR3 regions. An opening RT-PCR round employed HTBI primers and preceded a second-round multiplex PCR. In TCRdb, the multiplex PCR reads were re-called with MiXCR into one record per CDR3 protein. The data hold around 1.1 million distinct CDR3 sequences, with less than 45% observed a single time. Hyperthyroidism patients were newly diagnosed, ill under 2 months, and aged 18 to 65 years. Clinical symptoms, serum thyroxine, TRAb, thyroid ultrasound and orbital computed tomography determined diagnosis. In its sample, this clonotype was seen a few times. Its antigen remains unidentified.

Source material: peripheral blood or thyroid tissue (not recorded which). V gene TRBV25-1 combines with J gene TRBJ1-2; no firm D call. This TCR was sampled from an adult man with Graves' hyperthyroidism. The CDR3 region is CASSEPRTGNTF. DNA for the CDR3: TGTGCCAGCAGTGAACCAAGGACTGGAAACACCTTC.